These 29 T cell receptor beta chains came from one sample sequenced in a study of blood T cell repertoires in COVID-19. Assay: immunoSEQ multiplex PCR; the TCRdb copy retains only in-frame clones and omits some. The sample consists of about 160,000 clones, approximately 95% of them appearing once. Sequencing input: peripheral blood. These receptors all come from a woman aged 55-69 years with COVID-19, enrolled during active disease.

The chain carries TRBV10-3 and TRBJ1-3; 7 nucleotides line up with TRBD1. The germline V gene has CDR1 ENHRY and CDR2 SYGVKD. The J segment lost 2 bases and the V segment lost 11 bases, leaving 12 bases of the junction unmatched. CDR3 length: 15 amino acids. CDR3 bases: TGTGCCTTGCGAAGTGGGACAGCTGCTGGAAACACCATATATTTT. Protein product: CALRSGTAAGNTIYF.

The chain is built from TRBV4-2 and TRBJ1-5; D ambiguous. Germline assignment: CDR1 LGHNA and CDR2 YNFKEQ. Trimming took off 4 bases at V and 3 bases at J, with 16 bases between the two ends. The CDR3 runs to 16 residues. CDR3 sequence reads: CASSLLFPPTNQPQHF. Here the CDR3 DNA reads TGTGCCAGCAGCCTACTATTTCCCCCTACCAATCAGCCCCAGCATTTT.

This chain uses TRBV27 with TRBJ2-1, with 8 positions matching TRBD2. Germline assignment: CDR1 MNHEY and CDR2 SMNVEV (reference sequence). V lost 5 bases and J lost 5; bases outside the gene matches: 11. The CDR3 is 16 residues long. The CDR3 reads CASSTLIAGMNNEQFF. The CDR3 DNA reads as TGTGCCAGCAGTACGCTAATAGCGGGGATGAACAATGAGCAGTTCTTC.

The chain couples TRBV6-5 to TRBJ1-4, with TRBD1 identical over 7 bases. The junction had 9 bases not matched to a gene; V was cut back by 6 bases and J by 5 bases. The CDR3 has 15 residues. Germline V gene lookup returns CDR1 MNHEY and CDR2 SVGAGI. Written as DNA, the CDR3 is TGTGCCAGCAGCCGGACAGGCCCGACGAATGAAAAACTGTTTTTT. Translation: CASSRTGPTNEKLFF.

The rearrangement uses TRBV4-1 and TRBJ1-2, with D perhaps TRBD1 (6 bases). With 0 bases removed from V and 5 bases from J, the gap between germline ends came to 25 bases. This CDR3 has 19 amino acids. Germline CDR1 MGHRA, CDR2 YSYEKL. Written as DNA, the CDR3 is TGCGCCAGCAGCCAAGAAAGCATTGCAACTTCCCTCAGGGGATATGGCTACACCTTC. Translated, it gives CASSQESIATSLRGYGYTF.

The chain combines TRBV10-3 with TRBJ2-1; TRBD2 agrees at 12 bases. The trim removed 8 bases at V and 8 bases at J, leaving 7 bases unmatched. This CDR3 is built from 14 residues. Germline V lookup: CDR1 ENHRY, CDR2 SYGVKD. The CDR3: CAIATSGGVDEQFF. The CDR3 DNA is TGTGCCATCGCGACTAGCGGGGGTGTAGATGAGCAGTTCTTC.

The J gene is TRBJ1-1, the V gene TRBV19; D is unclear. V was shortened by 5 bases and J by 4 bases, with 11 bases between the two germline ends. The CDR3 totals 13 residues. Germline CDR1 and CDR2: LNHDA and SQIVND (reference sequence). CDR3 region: CASSPLRGTEAFF. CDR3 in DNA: TGTGCCAGTAGTCCCTTACGAGGCACTGAAGCTTTCTTT.

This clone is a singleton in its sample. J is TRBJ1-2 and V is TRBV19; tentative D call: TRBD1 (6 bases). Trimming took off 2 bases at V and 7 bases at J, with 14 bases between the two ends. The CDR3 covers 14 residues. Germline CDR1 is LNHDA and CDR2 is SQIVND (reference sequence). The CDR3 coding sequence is TGTGCCAGTAGTATACGCGGTGGGACATCTGGCTACACCTTC. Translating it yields CASSIRGGTSGYTF. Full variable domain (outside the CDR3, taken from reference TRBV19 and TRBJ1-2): DGGITQSPKYLFRKEGQNVTLSCEQNLNHDAMYWYRQDPGQGLRLIYYSQIVNDFQKGDIAEGYSVSREKKESFPLTVTSAQKNPTAFYLCASSIRGGTSGYTFGSGTRLTVV.

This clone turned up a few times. The chain's CDR3 is CASTIAGGRKEQYF. CDR3 DNA sequence: TGTGCCAGCACCATAGCGGGGGGGCGAAAAGAGCAGTACTTC. This chain uses TRBV2 with TRBJ2-7; the match to TRBD2 covers 11 bases. Germline V gene sequence: CDR1 SNHLY, CDR2 FYNNEI. The CDR3 totals 14 residues. The trim removed 7 bases at V and 7 bases at J, leaving 9 bases unmatched.

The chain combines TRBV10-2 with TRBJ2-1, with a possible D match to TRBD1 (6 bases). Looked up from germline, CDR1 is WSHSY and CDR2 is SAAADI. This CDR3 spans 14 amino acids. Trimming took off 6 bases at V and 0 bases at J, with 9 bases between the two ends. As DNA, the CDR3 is TGCGCCAGCAGGATGGACAGCTCCTACAATGAGCAGTTCTTC. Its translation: CASRMDSSYNEQFF.

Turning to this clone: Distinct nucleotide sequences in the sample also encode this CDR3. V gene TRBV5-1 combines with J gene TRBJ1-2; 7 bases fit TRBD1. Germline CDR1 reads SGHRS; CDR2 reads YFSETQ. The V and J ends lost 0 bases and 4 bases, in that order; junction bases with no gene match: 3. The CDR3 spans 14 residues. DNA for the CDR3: TGCGCCAGCAGCTTGGGACAGGGTCCCTATGGCTACACCTTC. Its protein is CASSLGQGPYGYTF.

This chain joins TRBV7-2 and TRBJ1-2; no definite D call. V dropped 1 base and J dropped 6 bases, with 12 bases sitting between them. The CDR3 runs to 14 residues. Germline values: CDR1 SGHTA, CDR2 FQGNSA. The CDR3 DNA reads TGTGCCAGCAGCTTAGGGGTCAGGAAGAATGGCTACACCTTC. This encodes CASSLGVRKNGYTF.

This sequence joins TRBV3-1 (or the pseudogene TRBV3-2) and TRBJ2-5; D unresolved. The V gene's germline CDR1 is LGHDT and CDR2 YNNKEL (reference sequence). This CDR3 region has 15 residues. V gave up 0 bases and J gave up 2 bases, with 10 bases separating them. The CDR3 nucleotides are TGTGCCAGCAGCCAAGACTCCTCACGGCAAGAGACCCAGTACTTC. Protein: CASSQDSSRQETQYF.

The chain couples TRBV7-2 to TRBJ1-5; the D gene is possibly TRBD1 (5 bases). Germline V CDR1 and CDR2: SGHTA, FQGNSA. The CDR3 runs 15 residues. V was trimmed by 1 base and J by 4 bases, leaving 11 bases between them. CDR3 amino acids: CASSLVGGGNQPQHF. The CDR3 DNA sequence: TGTGCCAGCAGCTTAGTGGGGGGGGGAAATCAGCCCCAGCATTTT.

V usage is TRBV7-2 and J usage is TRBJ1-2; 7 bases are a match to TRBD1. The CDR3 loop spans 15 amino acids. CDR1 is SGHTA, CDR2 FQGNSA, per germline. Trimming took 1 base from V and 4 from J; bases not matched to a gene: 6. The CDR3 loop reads CASSLGGGAGYGYTF. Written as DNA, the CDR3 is TGTGCCAGCAGCTTAGGAGGGGGCGCTGGCTATGGCTACACCTTC.

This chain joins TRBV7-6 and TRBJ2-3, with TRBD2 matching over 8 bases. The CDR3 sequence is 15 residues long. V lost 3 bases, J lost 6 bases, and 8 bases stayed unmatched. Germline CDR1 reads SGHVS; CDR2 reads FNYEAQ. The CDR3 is CASSLVGGAVDTQYF. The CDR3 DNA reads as TGTGCCAGCAGCTTGGTCGGGGGGGCCGTGGATACGCAGTATTTT.

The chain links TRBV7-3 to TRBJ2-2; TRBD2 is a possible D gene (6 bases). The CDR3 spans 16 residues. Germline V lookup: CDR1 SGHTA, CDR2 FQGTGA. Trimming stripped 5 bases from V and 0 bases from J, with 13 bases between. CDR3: CASSLNGGANTGELFF. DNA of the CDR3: TGTGCCAGCAGCCTAAACGGCGGGGCGAACACCGGGGAGCTGTTTTTT. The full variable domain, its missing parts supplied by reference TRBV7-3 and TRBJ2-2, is GAGVSQTPSNKVTEKGKYVELRCDPISGHTALYWYRQSLGQGPEFLIYFQGTGAADDSGLPNDRFFAVRPEGSVSTLKIQRTERGDSAVYLCASSLNGGANTGELFFGEGSRLTVL.

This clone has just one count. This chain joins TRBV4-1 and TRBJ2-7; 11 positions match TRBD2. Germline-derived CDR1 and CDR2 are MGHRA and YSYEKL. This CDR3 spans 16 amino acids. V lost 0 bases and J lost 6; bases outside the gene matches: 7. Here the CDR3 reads CASSQELAGGLPEQYF. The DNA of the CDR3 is TGCGCCAGCAGCCAAGAATTAGCGGGGGGGCTTCCCGAGCAGTACTTC.

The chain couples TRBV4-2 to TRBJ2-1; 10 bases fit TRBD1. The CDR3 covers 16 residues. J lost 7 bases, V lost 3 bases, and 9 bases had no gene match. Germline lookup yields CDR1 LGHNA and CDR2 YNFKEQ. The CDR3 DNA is TGTGCCAGCAGCCAGGGGGTCCGGGACAGGGGTAATGAGCAGTTCTTC. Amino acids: CASSQGVRDRGNEQFF.

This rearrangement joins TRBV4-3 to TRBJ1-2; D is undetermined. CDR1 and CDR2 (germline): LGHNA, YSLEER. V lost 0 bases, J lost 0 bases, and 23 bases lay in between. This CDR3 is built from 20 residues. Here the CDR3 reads CASSQEFLAVRGRSNYGYTF. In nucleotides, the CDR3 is TGCGCCAGCAGCCAAGAGTTTTTGGCGGTTCGAGGGAGATCTAACTATGGCTACACCTTC.

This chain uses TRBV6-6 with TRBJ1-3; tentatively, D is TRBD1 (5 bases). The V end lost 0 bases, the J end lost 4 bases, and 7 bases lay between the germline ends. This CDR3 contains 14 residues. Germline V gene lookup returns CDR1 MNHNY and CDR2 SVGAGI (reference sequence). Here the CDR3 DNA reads TGTGCCAGCAGTTACTCCCCAGGGGGAAACACCATATATTTT. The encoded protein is CASSYSPGGNTIYF.

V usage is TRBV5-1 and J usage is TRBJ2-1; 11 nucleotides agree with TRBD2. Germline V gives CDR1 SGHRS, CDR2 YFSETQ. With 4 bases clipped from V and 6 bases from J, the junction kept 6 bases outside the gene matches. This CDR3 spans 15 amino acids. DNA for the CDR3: TGCGCCAGCAGCCTTAGCGGGGGGGCCGGCAATGAGCAGTTCTTC. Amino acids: CASSLSGGAGNEQFF.

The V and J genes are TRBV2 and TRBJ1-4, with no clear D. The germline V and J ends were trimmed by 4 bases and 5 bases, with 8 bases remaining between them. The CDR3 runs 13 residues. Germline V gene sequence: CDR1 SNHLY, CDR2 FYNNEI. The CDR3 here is CASSGTGNEKLFF. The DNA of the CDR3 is TGTGCCAGCAGTGGGACGGGGAATGAAAAACTGTTTTTT.

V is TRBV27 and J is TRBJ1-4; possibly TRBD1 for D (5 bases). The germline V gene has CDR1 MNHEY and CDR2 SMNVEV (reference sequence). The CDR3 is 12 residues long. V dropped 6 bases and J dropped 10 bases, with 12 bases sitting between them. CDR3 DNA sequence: TGTGCCAGCAGGGGGCCGGGCGGAAAACTGTTTTTT. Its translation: CASRGPGGKLFF.

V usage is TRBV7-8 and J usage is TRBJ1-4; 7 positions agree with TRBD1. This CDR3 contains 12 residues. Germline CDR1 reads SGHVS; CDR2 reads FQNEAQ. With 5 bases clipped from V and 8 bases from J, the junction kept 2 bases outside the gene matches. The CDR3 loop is CASSPGGEKLFF. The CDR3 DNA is TGTGCCAGCAGCCCAGGGGGGGAAAAACTGTTTTTT.

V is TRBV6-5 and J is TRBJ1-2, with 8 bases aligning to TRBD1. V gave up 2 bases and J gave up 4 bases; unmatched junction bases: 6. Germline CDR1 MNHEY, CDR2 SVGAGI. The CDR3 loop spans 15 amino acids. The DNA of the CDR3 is TGTGCCAGCAGTTACCTCCAGGGGGCGATCTATGGCTACACCTTC. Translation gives CASSYLQGAIYGYTF.

CDR3 bases: TGCGCCAGCAGCCTACGACAGGGGCCCTACGAGCAGTACTTC. Its protein is CASSLRQGPYEQYF. The rearrangement uses TRBV4-1 and TRBJ2-7; 8 bases align to TRBD1. Germline assignment: CDR1 MGHRA and CDR2 YSYEKL. V lost 4 bases, J lost 2 bases, and 4 bases stayed unmatched. The CDR3 covers 14 residues.

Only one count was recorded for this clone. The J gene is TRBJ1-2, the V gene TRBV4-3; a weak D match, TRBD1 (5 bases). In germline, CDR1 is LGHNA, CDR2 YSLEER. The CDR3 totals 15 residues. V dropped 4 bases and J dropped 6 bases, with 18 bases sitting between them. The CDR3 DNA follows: TGCGCCAGCAGCCCCAGAGGAGGGGCGGTGAATGGCTACACCTTC. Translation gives CASSPRGGAVNGYTF.

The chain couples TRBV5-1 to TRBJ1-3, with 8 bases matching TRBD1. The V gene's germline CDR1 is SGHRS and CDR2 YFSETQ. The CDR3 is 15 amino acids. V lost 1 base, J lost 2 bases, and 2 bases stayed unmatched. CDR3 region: CASSLRGQAGNTIYF. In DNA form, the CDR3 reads TGCGCCAGCAGCTTGCGGGGACAGGCTGGAAACACCATATATTTT.